These T cell receptor beta chains were read from a single sample in a study of OX40 agonist ivuxolimab in advanced cancers. Method: immunoSEQ multiplex PCR; TCRdb's copy keeps in-frame clones and lacks some. The sample consists of 53,000 or so clones, 80% to 85% of them appearing once. The starting material was CD4+ or CD8+ T cells sorted from blood, obtained in a trial of the OX40 agonist ivuxolimab. The source is an adult with an advanced solid tumor such as melanoma, head and neck, liver or kidney cancer. The CDR3 runs from the conserved cysteine through the conserved F or W. Fields, in order: V gene, CDR3 length, J gene, clone size, D gene, CDR3 protein, CDR3 DNA. D genes are given only for firm matches. Expanded clones are given a class, and other clones once, few, many or no size at all.

TRBV18	14	TRBJ2-7	NA	NA	CASSPELLAGEQYF	TGTGCCAGCTCCCCCGAGTTGCTCGCGGGCGAGCAGTACTTC
TRBV6-1	16	TRBJ1-6	NA	NA	CASSDSGAGRNSPLHF	TGTGCCAGCAGTGATTCGGGAGCAGGTCGTAATTCACCCCTCCACTTT
TRBV2	14	TRBJ2-1	NA	NA	CASKGAGAYNEQFF	TGTGCCAGCAAGGGGGCGGGAGCCTACAATGAGCAGTTCTTC
TRBV7-2	15	TRBJ1-1	NA	NA	CASSPKREGKTEAFF	TGTGCCAGCAGCCCTAAGCGGGAGGGAAAGACTGAAGCTTTCTTT
TRBV4-2	18	TRBJ2-7	NA	NA	CASSLGGLNVGSSYEQYF	TGTGCCAGCAGCCTCGGGGGGCTCAACGTAGGAAGCTCCTACGAGCAGTACTTC
TRBV2	15	TRBJ1-1	NA	NA	CASTPTQLMNTEAFF	TGTGCCAGCACCCCAACTCAGTTGATGAACACTGAAGCTTTCTTT
TRBV4-2	14	TRBJ2-1	NA	NA	CASSQPGEANEQFF	TGTGCCAGCAGCCAACCGGGTGAGGCCAATGAGCAGTTCTTC
TRBV19	14	TRBJ2-7	NA	NA	CASSIDQNSIWQYF	TGTGCCAGTAGTATAGATCAGAATTCTATTTGGCAGTACTTC
TRBV27	14	TRBJ2-7	NA	NA	CASRPVGVAGEQYF	TGTGCCAGCAGGCCCGTGGGGGTGGCGGGTGAGCAGTACTTC
TRBV5-4	14	TRBJ1-2	NA	NA	CASSSDVGDYGYTF	TGTGCCAGCAGCTCGGACGTAGGGGACTATGGCTACACCTTC
TRBV18	13	TRBJ2-7	NA	NA	CASSLGSEREQYF	TGTGCCAGCTCACTAGGGAGCGAAAGGGAGCAGTACTTC
TRBV9	19	TRBJ1-5	NA	TRBD1	CASSVAWGRNQGAGQPQHF	TGTGCCAGCAGCGTAGCTTGGGGGAGGAATCAGGGGGCCGGTCAGCCCCAGCATTTT
TRBV7-9	12	TRBJ2-3	NA	NA	CASSSYRRAQYF	TGTGCCAGCAGCTCTTACAGGCGGGCGCAGTATTTT
TRBV19	15	TRBJ1-5	few	NA	CASSTRGVGNQPQHF	TGTGCCAGTAGTACTAGGGGGGTCGGCAATCAGCCCCAGCATTTT
TRBV28	15	TRBJ1-1	NA	TRBD1	CASSLVGGANTEAFF	TGTGCCAGCAGTTTAGTAGGGGGCGCGAACACTGAAGCTTTCTTT
TRBV10-2	14	TRBJ1-1	NA	NA	CASSEFGRNTEAFF	TGCGCCAGCAGTGAGTTCGGGAGAAACACTGAAGCTTTCTTT
TRBV5-1	14	TRBJ1-4	NA	NA	CASTIGGEGEKLFF	TGCGCCAGCACTATCGGAGGGGAGGGCGAAAAACTGTTTTTT
TRBV7-3	15	TRBJ2-1	NA	NA	CASSLRGANYNEQFF	TGTGCCAGCAGCTTGAGGGGGGCAAATTACAATGAGCAGTTCTTC
TRBV19	14	TRBJ1-5	NA	NA	CASSLSAGEQPQHF	TGTGCCAGTAGTTTAAGTGCAGGGGAGCAGCCCCAGCATTTT
TRBV28	15	TRBJ2-7	NA	TRBD2	CASSRPGLARYEQYF	TGTGCCAGCAGTCGACCGGGACTAGCGAGGTACGAGCAGTACTTC
TRBV11-1	16	TRBJ2-1	NA	TRBD2	CASTRSGTSAYNEQFF	TGTGCCAGCACCCGTTCCGGGACTAGCGCCTACAATGAGCAGTTCTTC
TRBV28	14	TRBJ2-3	NA	NA	CASSPGLGLSTQYF	TGTGCCAGCAGCCCGGGACTGGGTTTGAGTACGCAGTATTTT
TRBV6-6	13	TRBJ1-6	NA	NA	CASSYREGSPLHF	TGTGCCAGCAGTTACAGGGAAGGCTCACCCCTCCACTTT
TRBV4-2	16	TRBJ2-1	NA	NA	CASSQESPGAYNEQFF	TGTGCCAGCAGCCAAGAGTCTCCGGGGGCCTACAATGAGCAGTTCTTC
TRBV5-4	15	TRBJ2-1	NA	NA	CASSLEGRAYNEQFF	TGTGCCAGCAGCTTGGAGGGACGTGCCTACAATGAGCAGTTCTTC
TRBV15	15	TRBJ1-1	NA	NA	CATSRGGQGNTEAFF	TGTGCCACCAGCAGAGGGGGGCAAGGTAACACTGAAGCTTTCTTT
TRBV10-3	14	TRBJ2-7	NA	TRBD1	CAISTGQGAVEQYF	TGTGCCATCAGTACCGGACAGGGGGCGGTCGAGCAGTACTTC
TRBV30	15	TRBJ1-2	NA	TRBD1	CAWNEGQGVFYGYTF	TGTGCCTGGAATGAAGGACAGGGGGTATTCTATGGCTACACCTTC
TRBV5-1	14	TRBJ1-2	few	NA	CASSLGYNNYGYTF	TGCGCCAGCAGCTTGGGATACAATAACTATGGCTACACCTTC
TRBV11-2	15	TRBJ1-5	NA	NA	CASSLDGGGGQPQHF	TGTGCCAGCAGCTTAGACGGTGGTGGGGGACAGCCCCAGCATTTT
TRBV5-1	14	TRBJ1-2	NA	NA	CASSLWGRVDGYTF	TGCGCCAGCAGCTTGTGGGGCAGGGTAGATGGCTACACCTTC
TRBV28	15	TRBJ2-5	NA	TRBD2	CASSLRPGLAETQYF	TGTGCCAGCAGTTTAAGGCCGGGACTAGCCGAGACCCAGTACTTC
TRBV5-1	17	TRBJ1-6	NA	NA	CASSLVGGSSYNSPLHF	TGCGCCAGCAGCTTGGTGGGAGGAAGCTCCTATAATTCACCCCTCCACTTT
TRBV27	14	TRBJ2-5	NA	NA	CASSHGSIEETQYF	TGTGCCAGTAGCCACGGGTCCATCGAAGAGACCCAGTACTTC
TRBV27	16	TRBJ2-7	NA	NA	CASSSDPQGWDYEQYF	TGTGCCAGCAGTTCCGACCCCCAGGGGTGGGACTACGAGCAGTACTTC
TRBV2	13	TRBJ2-1	few	TRBD1	CASRLDRALGQFF	TGTGCCAGCAGGCTTGACAGGGCCTTGGGGCAGTTCTTC
TRBV10-2	20	TRBJ1-6	NA	NA	CASRSSFDGNLRSYNSPLHF	TGCGCCAGCCGCAGCTCTTTTGACGGGAACTTGAGGTCCTATAATTCACCCCTCCACTTT
TRBV7-6	15	TRBJ2-2	NA	NA	CASSLNFQGFGELFF	TGTGCCAGCAGCTTAAATTTTCAGGGATTCGGGGAGCTGTTTTTT
TRBV5-1	14	TRBJ2-3	once	TRBD2	CASTQTSATDTQYF	TGCGCCAGCACCCAGACTAGCGCGACAGATACGCAGTATTTT
TRBV6-6	15	TRBJ2-7	NA	TRBD1	CASRQGNQFAYEQYF	TGTGCCAGCCGACAGGGTAATCAGTTTGCCTACGAGCAGTACTTC